This T cell receptor (beta chain) was recorded in a study of molecular identifiers for immune sequencing clone quantification. Findings of the study overall: The study found clones above 20 RNA copies held over 98% of effector molecules and under 1% in naive cells. Spike-in Jurkat TCR RNA from a single cell reportedly registered among about 1 million naive cells.

Unmatched junction bases numbered 5, after V lost 1 base and J lost 6 bases. The CDR3 totals 14 residues. Germline assignment: CDR1 SEHNR and CDR2 FQNEAQ (reference sequence). Naive CD8 T cells were sorted as CD8+CD4-CCR7+CD45RA+. It was with previously described methods and listed TCR primers that bulk TCR libraries were made. TCRdb independently ran MiXCR on the PCR reads; one entry per CDR3 protein. There are about 510,000 distinct CDR3 sequences in the sample; around 21% occur only once, and 0.65% to 0.95% lies in the top ten. Of note for this clonotype: No antigen is known for it.

This TCR was sampled from a human donor in good health. Some libraries in this study had Jurkat cell RNA spiked in. The rearrangement uses TRBV7-9 and TRBJ2-5, with 7 bases identical to TRBD1. Sequencing input: naive CD8+ T cells from blood, with Jurkat cell RNA spiked in. Documented subset: FACS-sorted CD8+CD4-CCR7+CD45RA+ naive T cells. CDR3 DNA sequence: TGTGCCAGCAGCTTAGAGGGGGCGCGGAAGACCCAGTACTTC. Translating it yields CASSLEGARKTQYF.